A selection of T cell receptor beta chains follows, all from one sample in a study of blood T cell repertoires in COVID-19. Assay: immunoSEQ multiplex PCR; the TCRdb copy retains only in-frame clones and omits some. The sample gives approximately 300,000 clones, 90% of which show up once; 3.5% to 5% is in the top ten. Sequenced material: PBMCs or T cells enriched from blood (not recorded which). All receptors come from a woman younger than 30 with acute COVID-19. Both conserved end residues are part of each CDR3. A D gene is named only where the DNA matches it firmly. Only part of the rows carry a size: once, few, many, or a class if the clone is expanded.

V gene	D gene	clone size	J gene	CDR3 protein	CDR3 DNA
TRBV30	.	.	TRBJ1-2	CAWSVQGDYGYTF	TGTGCCTGGAGTGTACAAGGGGACTATGGCTACACCTTC
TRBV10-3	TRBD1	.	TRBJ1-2	CAISGGQGEIGGYTF	TGTGCCATCAGTGGTGGACAGGGGGAAATAGGGGGCTACACCTTC
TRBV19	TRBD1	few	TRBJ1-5	CASSVTGGLQPQHF	TGTGCCAGTAGTGTCACAGGGGGGCTTCAGCCCCAGCATTTT
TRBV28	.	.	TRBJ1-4	CASSSGGSEATNEKLFF	TGTGCCAGCAGTTCGGGGGGGAGTGAGGCAACTAATGAAAAACTGTTTTTT
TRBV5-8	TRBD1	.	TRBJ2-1	CASSLDPRQGGYNEQFF	TGTGCCAGCAGCTTGGACCCTCGACAGGGTGGGTACAATGAGCAGTTCTTC
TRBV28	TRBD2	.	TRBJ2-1	CASSSTSGKSSYNEQFF	TGTGCCAGCAGTTCGACTAGCGGGAAAAGCTCCTACAATGAGCAGTTCTTC
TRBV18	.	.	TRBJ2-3	CASSPPSPADTQYF	TGTGCCAGCTCACCTCCGTCCCCAGCAGATACGCAGTATTTT
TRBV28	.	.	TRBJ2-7	CASSLVSGVVSYEQYF	TGTGCCAGCAGTTTGGTATCAGGCGTAGTCTCCTACGAGCAGTACTTC
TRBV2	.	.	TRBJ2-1	CASNGAYNEQFF	TGTGCCAGCAACGGGGCCTACAATGAGCAGTTCTTC
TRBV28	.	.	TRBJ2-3	CASSPDRLYTDTQYF	TGTGCCAGCAGTCCAGACAGGTTATACACAGATACGCAGTATTTT
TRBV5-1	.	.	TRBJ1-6	CASSSATGFFNNSPLHF	TGCGCCAGCAGCTCCGCAACAGGGTTTTTCAATAATTCACCCCTCCACTTT
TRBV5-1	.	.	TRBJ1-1	CASSFTGDEAFF	TGCGCCAGCAGCTTTACAGGAGATGAAGCTTTCTTT
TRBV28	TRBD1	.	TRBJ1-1	CASSFPDRGEAFF	TGTGCCAGCAGTTTTCCAGACAGGGGTGAAGCTTTCTTT
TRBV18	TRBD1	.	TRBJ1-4	CASSSGTGLQTNEKLFF	TGTGCCAGCTCATCAGGGACAGGGTTGCAAACTAATGAAAAACTGTTTTTT
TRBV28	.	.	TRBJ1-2	CASSSVLRGGYTF	TGTGCCAGCAGTTCGGTGCTAAGGGGAGGCTACACCTTC
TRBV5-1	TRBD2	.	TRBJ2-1	CASSYRLAGDNYNEQFF	TGCGCCAGCAGCTACCGACTAGCGGGAGACAATTACAATGAGCAGTTCTTC
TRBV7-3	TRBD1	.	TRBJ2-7	CASSHTGQHFSYEQYF	TGTGCCAGCAGCCACACGGGACAGCATTTCTCCTACGAGCAGTACTTC